This T cell receptor beta chain emerged from a study of shared clonotypes between healthy human individuals (dated by TCRdb to 2019 to 2021). The study in broad terms: The cohort included three men and a couple of women between 18 and 49 years of age. For each donor, three plates each were used for CD4 naive and CD4 memory, two plates were used for CD8 naive, and one plate was used for CD8 memory. To estimate repertoire size and how much clonotypes are shared between individuals, the study performed deep sequencing of blood TCR repertoires from a few healthy adults. Libraries were prepared and TCR repertoires were sequenced by different laboratories using diverse techniques, in order to increase sequencing depth and limit assay-specific biases. Between about 0.94 and 8.9 billion PBMCs per donor were obtained by leukapheresis. Findings and caveats that apply to the study as a whole: Sampling was limited to blood, and TCR repertoires in tissue likely differ from TCR repertoires in blood. Larger estimated clonotype richness was generally found for naive subsets than for memory subsets. Because the study included only a small number of donors, the genetic and exposure-history diversity represented was limited. When several donors were compared, the shared fraction of clonotypes was about 5.4% for naive CD4, around 3.6% for naive CD8, 2% to 2.5% for memory CD4, and 0.4% for memory CD8. Compared with non-shared clonotypes, clonotypes shared by all four sorted-subset donors had higher generation probabilities. Even with the large sequencing depth, rarefaction of the sorted-subset datasets indicated that sequencing was incomplete. Based on pairwise subsampling, the degree of clonotype sharing among donors was expected to be affected by sequencing depth.

A word on this clone: This receptor's antigen is unknown. No base quality values were provided; no much bigger clone lies one nucleotide off.

TCR CDR3 regions were amplified from genomic DNA by multiplex PCR using the deep immunoSEQ assay. Genomic DNA extracted from each cell subset was distributed evenly over all wells of several immunoSEQ 96-well plates, and each plate served as one replicate. For sorted subsets, each replicate PCR was loaded with about 0.2 ug genomic DNA, equivalent to about 30,000 T cell genomes. Purified libraries were quantified with a Qubit 3.0 fluorometer, sized on a Bioanalyzer 2100, and re-quantified with the KAPA Library Quantification kit. A separate single-read 150-cycle Illumina NextSeq 550 flow cell was used to sequence each immunoSEQ 96-well plate. On the authors' methods: Because the immunoSEQ output held only junctional sequences and lacked quality scores, the filtering could not match the filtering applied to full-length reads. To assign V/J genes and CDR3, sequences were annotated against IMGT germline references using PyIR, a Python wrapper for IgBLAST v1.9. Reads with weak V/J assignments (E-value above 1e-6), missing CDR3, stop codons, out-of-frame junctions, or ambiguous translated residues were removed. V3J clonotypes were defined by identical inferred V gene, J gene, and CDR3 amino acid sequence. The percentage overlap between two repertoires was calculated by dividing the number of shared unique clonotypes by the size of the smaller repertoire. Three approaches were used to assess repertoire richness: RTK rarefaction, the Chao1 estimator, and Recon v2.1 estimates of unobserved clonotypes. For all TCRbeta clonotypes obtained by the gDNA method from a few donors, generation probabilities were computed with OLGA. TCRdb mirrors the immuneACCESS table, restricted to in-frame sequences. Some clones are absent from its copies; in checked studies, under half trace to an unresolved V gene, and the reason for the others is unknown. V and J calls and clone size are as listed in that table; D and trimming were resolved from the DNA. The sample includes 560,000 or so clones, with 90% to 97% observed a single time. Roughly 0.1% of the sample lies in the top ten.

The germline ends are 12 bases apart after V is trimmed by 5 bases and J by 8 bases. From the cysteine up to the phenylalanine, the CDR3 has a length of 12 residues. The only DNA kept is the CDR3, 36 bases in frame from the first base. The germline V gene (reference sequence) supplies CDR1 SGHAT and CDR2 FQDESV. CD8 naive samples were obtained by positive selection for CCR7 among CD45RO-negative cells, yielding a CD45RA+CCR7+ population from which TemRA cells were excluded. The donors were healthy, HIV-negative adults who had no recently reported acute infections or vaccinations. Every donor was a Caucasian adult living in Nashville, Tennessee, USA. After blood collection by leukapheresis, PBMCs were isolated using Ficoll-Histopaque density gradient centrifugation and then cryopreserved in the vapor phase of liquid nitrogen. Analytical flow cytometry was used to check the purity and quantity of each magnetically sorted T cell population. Genomic DNA was isolated from every sorted fraction and measured by UV absorbance on a Nanodrop 2000c.

The chain uses TRBV11-1 and TRBJ1-1; a weak D assignment points to TRBD1 (6 bases agree). Source material: naive CD8+ T cells sorted from blood. Per the publication, the cell subset or site label means: CD45RA+CCR7+. The receptor was derived from a woman aged 30 to 39 in good health. The CDR3 protein: CASSTQGGEAFF. Read as DNA, the sequence is TGTGCCAGCAGCACACAGGGAGGGGAAGCTTTCTTT.